This TCR beta chain is drawn from a study of blood T cell repertoires in COVID-19. Study-wide background: PBMCs, B-cell-depleted T cells, or T cells were the source of the cDNA or gDNA that made up the material.

Germline-derived CDR1 and CDR2 are GTSNPN and SVGIG (reference sequence). This CDR3 has 15 residues. J gave up 6 bases and V 2 bases, and 10 bases lay outside the gene matches. Original processing methods: Nucleated cell number was recorded as an estimate derived from reference gene primer amplification. TCRdb keeps only in-frame clones here, not all; method: immunoSEQ multiplex PCR. V and J calls and clone size are as listed in that table; D and trimming were resolved from the DNA. Of approximately 140,000 clones listed, roughly 78% are singletons. The chain combines TRBV30 with TRBJ2-7; 10 bases are shared with TRBD1. The sequence came from a human donor with acute or convalescent COVID-19. The donor label of this sample is uncertain. Sequencing was done on a sample of peripheral blood. In DNA, the CDR3 is TGTGCCTGGAGTACCGAGGGACAGGGGTTCCTCGAGCAGTACTTC. Protein sequence: CAWSTEGQGFLEQYF.